One T cell receptor (beta chain) is described in this entry. The target antigen is unknown. This entry belongs to a study of blood T cells in healthy people across ages. Points from the study as a whole: Across the age range, TCR beta diversity per million T cells fell in a roughly linear way.

Next came a second PCR, run for 7 to 11 cycles, which used a sample-barcoded 5' primer along with a J-beta primer mix. TCRdb re-analysed the 5' RACE reads in MiXCR, keeping a single row per CDR3 protein. In the table there are about 830,000 distinct CDR3 sequences, 55% to 75% of which are singletons. The germline gives CDR1 LNHNV, CDR2 YYDKDF (reference sequence). Trimming left V 1 base short and J 9 bases short, with 19 bases between. The CDR3 is 16 residues long. Material: blood. The TCR sequence derives from a man aged 25-45 years in good health. V is TRBV15 and J is TRBJ2-4, with D maybe TRBD1 (5 bases). CDR3 sequence: CATSRVPGHTGVIQYF. CDR3 bases: TGTGCCACCAGCAGAGTACCGGGCCACACAGGTGTCATTCAGTACTTC.